This T cell receptor beta chain was obtained from a study of OX40 agonist ivuxolimab in advanced cancers. Notes on the study in general: At doses 0.1 to 3.0 mg/kg, CD4+ and CD8+ clones expanded.

Worth noting for this clone: Antigen: not known.

Systemic immunosuppression or a history of autoimmune disease excluded patients. Clones were sequenced by immunoSEQ multiplex PCR, and TCRdb holds only the in-frame ones, with some missing. The table has 75,000 to 100,000 clones, about 91% seen once. V was cut by 0 bases and J by 6 bases, with 7 bases left in between. The CDR3 is 13 residues long. The germline V gene encodes CDR1 LGHNA and CDR2 YNFKEQ. The receptor was isolated from an adult with an advanced solid tumor such as melanoma, head and neck, liver or kidney cancer. This chain joins TRBV4-2 and TRBJ2-3; D uncertain. The sequencing here drew on CD4+ or CD8+ T cells sorted from blood, taken in a trial of the OX40 agonist ivuxolimab. CDR3 region: CASSQDIGDTQYF. For the CDR3, the DNA is TGTGCCAGCAGCCAAGATATTGGGGATACGCAGTATTTT.